This section outlines one TCR beta chain sequence together with its context. Its antigen is currently unknown. This sample stems from a study of T cells in narcolepsy. Study-level information: Enrolled donors included narcolepsy type 1 or type 2 patients and healthy controls. Whole-study results and caveats: Comparing one patient's CSF and blood CD4+ clonotypes highlighted HCRT- and TRIB2-specific autoreactive clonotypes. Autoreactive clonotypes reportedly recurred in blood of same and different patients, not controls. Some memory CD4+ repertoires had no autoreactive clone sequences.

TCRdb's table, derived via immunoSEQ multiplex PCR, lists solely in-frame clones and lacks some. This sample carries roughly 32,000 clones, roughly four fifths of them seen once, and the ten largest clones take 0.9% to 1.2%. This CDR3 is 12 amino acids long. Looked up from germline, CDR1 is MDHEN and CDR2 is SYDVKM. The germline V and J ends were trimmed by 6 bases and 0 bases, with 3 bases remaining between them. The V gene is TRBV28, the J gene TRBJ1-5; unclear D gene. Sequencing input: CD45RA- memory CD4+ T cells from PBMCs. This sequence was found in a human donor with narcolepsy. CDR3 DNA: TGTGCCAGCAGAGTTAGCAATCAGCCCCAGCATTTT. It encodes CASRVSNQPQHF.